The next 10 T cell receptor beta chains were all read from a single sample in a study of human T cells and chemical hapten exposure. Using its own MiXCR run on the RACE reads, TCRdb lists one record per CDR3 protein. Here the sample spans roughly 100,000 distinct CDR3 sequences, 30% to 35% being singletons. Time point denoted: patch test 3, about 24 weeks after DPC sensitization. As to treatment: therapeutic diphenylcyclopropenone sensitization with weekly scalp DPC. Sequenced here: whole blood, sampled in connection with sensitization to the hapten diphenylcyclopropenone (DPC). These receptors came from a man between 40 and 49 years old with alopecia areata. Some clones in this sample may be carry-over from other donors' samples.

A few counts support this clonotype. The V gene is TRBV28, the J gene TRBJ2-3; 8 nucleotides match TRBD1. Per the germline V gene, CDR1 is MDHEN and CDR2 is SYDVKM. This CDR3 region has 14 residues. V shed 8 bases, J shed 4 bases, and the junction held 8 bases outside the gene matches. CDR3: CASQGAQGPDTQYF. For the CDR3, the DNA is TGTGCCAGCCAGGGGGCGCAAGGGCCAGATACGCAGTATTTT.

There are a few counts of this clonotype. The chain couples TRBV5-1 to TRBJ2-7; 8 bases are a match to TRBD2. This CDR3 is 12 amino acids long. Germline-derived CDR1 and CDR2 are SGHRS and YFSETQ. Trimming cost V 4 bases and J 7 bases; bases outside gene matches: 4. The CDR3 spells CASSLLAEEQYF. The CDR3 bases are TGCGCCAGCAGCCTACTAGCGGAGGAGCAGTACTTC.

The chain joins TRBV12-3 or TRBV12-4 to TRBJ2-7; D not resolved. V lost 3 bases and J lost 6, with 9 bases in between. The CDR3 has 12 residues. The CDR3 DNA reads as TGTGCCAGCAGTTTCCACCGGGTCGAGCAGTACTTC. It yields the protein CASSFHRVEQYF.

This clonotype has only a few counts. The V and J genes are TRBV12-5 and TRBJ2-7, with 11 bases matching TRBD2. From germline, CDR1 is LGHNT and CDR2 FRNRAP. The CDR3 covers 15 residues. V lost 4 bases and J lost 6; bases outside the gene matches: 8. CDR3 in DNA: TGTGCTAGTGGTTGTAGCGGGAGGGCCCCCGTCGAGCAGTACGTC. Protein: CASGCSGRAPVEQYV.

This clonotype has just one count. The chain has TRBV11-2 and TRBJ2-4; the D call may be TRBD1 or TRBD2 (5 bases each). Trimming removed 1 base at V and 0 bases at J, with 16 bases between. Germline V gene sequence: CDR1 SGHAT, CDR2 FQNNGV. The CDR3 runs 18 residues. In DNA, the CDR3 is TGTGCCAGCAGCTTAGCTGTTGACGGGGCTTTAGCCAAAAACATTCAGTACTTC. This codes for CASSLAVDGALAKNIQYF.

In this sample, this clonotype turned up a few times. The CDR3 sequence: CASSSSTGQPQHF. CDR3 sequence (DNA): TGTGCCAGCAGTTCCTCGACCGGCCAGCCCCAGCATTTT. This chain connects TRBV12-3 or TRBV12-4 to TRBJ1-5; no firm D call. This CDR3 is 13 amino acids long. Trimming took 4 bases from V and 7 from J, leaving 11 bases between them.

A few counts support this clonotype. The rearrangement links TRBV5-5 to TRBJ1-2; 8 positions match TRBD1. Germline V gene data show CDR1 as SGHKS and CDR2 as YYEKEE (reference sequence). The CDR3 is made up of 17 amino acids. V was pared by 0 bases and J by 0 bases, with 7 bases of the junction left unmatched. The CDR3 spells CASSLAGTGTTNYGYTF. Here the CDR3 DNA reads TGTGCCAGCAGCTTGGCCGGGACAGGTACCACTAACTATGGCTACACCTTC.

This clonotype has only a few counts. The DNA of the CDR3 is TGTGCCAGCATCGTGGGTTCACCCCTCCACTTT. Translating it yields CASIVGSPLHF. The rearrangement joins TRBV21-1 to TRBJ1-6. TRBV21-1 is tagged as a pseudogene. The CDR3 has 11 residues.

This chain connects TRBV6-2 or TRBV6-3 to TRBJ2-7; unclear D gene. CDR3 length: 16 residues. CDR1 is MNHEY, CDR2 SVGEGT, per germline. V was cut by 5 bases and J by 5 bases, with 22 bases left in between. CDR3 nucleotides: TGTGCCAGCAGTCCGGCCGGGCTGCAGGAGATCGACGAGCAGTACGTC. It yields the protein CASSPAGLQEIDEQYV.

A few counts support this clonotype. This rearrangement joins TRBV12-3 or TRBV12-4 to TRBJ2-7; TRBD1 agrees at 7 bases. This CDR3 has 15 amino acids. Trimming cost V 0 bases and J 4 bases; bases outside gene matches: 6. The CDR3 DNA is TGTGCCAGCAGTTTAGCGCTAGGGACAGAGTACGAGCAGTACTTC. Its protein product is CASSLALGTEYEQYF.